Listed below are T cell receptor beta chains from one sample, sequenced in a study of control samples from healthy donors and cancer patients. This table comes from immunoSEQ multiplex PCR, and its TCRdb copy is limited to in-frame clones, with some not included. This sample has some 150,000 clones; about nine tenths occur once, and the top ten carry approximately 3.4%. The sample taken for sequencing was blood. These TCRs come from a young man in good health. The CDR3 runs from the conserved cysteine through the conserved F or W. The D gene is left open where the match is weak. Rows may omit the clone size; those that give it use once, few, many or a size class.

j_gene: TRBJ1-5; d_gene: TRBD1; len: 18; abundance: NA; v_gene: TRBV18; CDR3aa: CASSPVPGQGNSNQPQHF; CDR3nt: TGTGCCAGCTCACCCGTCCCGGGACAGGGAAATAGCAATCAGCCCCAGCATTTT
j_gene: TRBJ1-6; d_gene: NA; len: 14; abundance: NA; v_gene: TRBV7-8; CDR3aa: CASSLAGSNSPLHF; CDR3nt: TGTGCCAGCAGCTTAGCGGGTTCCAATTCACCCCTCCACTTT
j_gene: TRBJ2-2; d_gene: TRBD2; len: 17; abundance: NA; v_gene: TRBV25-1; CDR3aa: CASSPYGGEREAGELFF; CDR3nt: TGTGCCAGCAGTCCCTATGGCGGGGAGCGGGAAGCCGGGGAGCTGTTTTTT
j_gene: TRBJ1-5; d_gene: NA; len: 15; abundance: NA; v_gene: TRBV7-2; CDR3aa: CASSSKGSGAQPQHF; CDR3nt: TGTGCCAGCAGCTCAAAAGGTTCAGGTGCGCAGCCCCAGCATTTT
j_gene: TRBJ2-1; d_gene: TRBD2; len: 17; abundance: NA; v_gene: TRBV23-1; CDR3aa: CASSQHSGGEVDNEQFF; CDR3nt: TGCGCCAGCAGTCAGCATAGCGGGGGGGAAGTAGACAATGAGCAGTTCTTC
j_gene: TRBJ1-4; d_gene: NA; len: 13; abundance: NA; v_gene: TRBV9; CDR3aa: CASSGLINEKLFF; CDR3nt: TGTGCCAGCAGCGGTCTAATTAATGAAAAACTGTTTTTT
j_gene: TRBJ1-1; d_gene: NA; len: 12; abundance: NA; v_gene: TRBV11-2; CDR3aa: CASSFINTEAFF; CDR3nt: TGTGCCAGCAGCTTCATAAACACTGAAGCTTTCTTT
j_gene: TRBJ1-3; d_gene: NA; len: 14; abundance: NA; v_gene: TRBV30; CDR3aa: CAWSVGTSGNTIYF; CDR3nt: TGTGCCTGGAGTGTAGGGACATCTGGAAACACCATATATTTT
j_gene: TRBJ2-1; d_gene: NA; len: 14; abundance: NA; v_gene: TRBV10-3; CDR3aa: CAISDLGELNEQFF; CDR3nt: TGTGCCATCAGTGACTTGGGGGAGCTTAATGAGCAGTTCTTC
j_gene: TRBJ2-3; d_gene: NA; len: 12; abundance: NA; v_gene: TRBV7-9; CDR3aa: CASSLVSDTQYF; CDR3nt: TGTGCCAGCAGCTTAGTGTCGGATACGCAGTATTTT
j_gene: TRBJ2-1; d_gene: NA; len: 14; abundance: NA; v_gene: TRBV5-1; CDR3aa: CASSLAGVNNEQFF; CDR3nt: TGCGCCAGCAGCTTGGCGGGGGTAAACAATGAGCAGTTCTTC
j_gene: TRBJ2-7; d_gene: NA; len: 12; abundance: NA; v_gene: TRBV2; CDR3aa: CASRRTTYEQYF; CDR3nt: TGTGCCAGCAGGCGGACTACCTACGAGCAGTACTTC
j_gene: TRBJ2-1; d_gene: NA; len: 15; abundance: few; v_gene: TRBV7-3; CDR3aa: CASSLTGDQYNEQFF; CDR3nt: TGTGCCAGCAGCTTAACGGGGGACCAATACAATGAGCAGTTCTTC
j_gene: TRBJ1-2; d_gene: TRBD1; len: 15; abundance: NA; v_gene: TRBV10-3; CDR3aa: CAISDAGQIHDGYTF; CDR3nt: TGTGCCATCAGTGATGCGGGACAGATCCACGATGGCTACACCTTC
j_gene: TRBJ1-1; d_gene: NA; len: 14; abundance: NA; v_gene: TRBV5-4; CDR3aa: CASSFGGSGTEAFF; CDR3nt: TGTGCCAGCAGCTTTGGGGGGTCGGGTACTGAAGCTTTCTTT
j_gene: TRBJ1-6; d_gene: NA; len: 16; abundance: NA; v_gene: TRBV10-2; CDR3aa: CASSESSSSYNSPLHF; CDR3nt: TGCGCCAGCAGTGAGTCGTCCAGCTCCTATAATTCACCCCTCCACTTT
j_gene: TRBJ2-7; d_gene: NA; len: 13; abundance: NA; v_gene: TRBV19; CDR3aa: CASSMGHTYEQYF; CDR3nt: TGTGCCAGTAGTATGGGACATACCTACGAGCAGTACTTC
j_gene: TRBJ1-5; d_gene: NA; len: 17; abundance: NA; v_gene: TRBV2; CDR3aa: CASDLGSGSGGNQPQHF; CDR3nt: TGTGCCAGCGATCTTGGTTCAGGGAGTGGGGGCAATCAGCCCCAGCATTTT
j_gene: TRBJ1-1; d_gene: TRBD1; len: 13; abundance: NA; v_gene: TRBV19; CDR3aa: CASSSQGENKAFF; CDR3nt: TGTGCCAGTAGTAGCCAGGGGGAGAATAAAGCTTTCTTT
j_gene: TRBJ2-7; d_gene: TRBD1; len: 13; abundance: NA; v_gene: TRBV11-2; CDR3aa: CASSGTDFYEQYF; CDR3nt: TGTGCCAGCAGCGGGACAGACTTCTACGAGCAGTACTTC
j_gene: TRBJ2-7; d_gene: NA; len: 14; abundance: NA; v_gene: TRBV10-1; CDR3aa: CASSDREFIYEQYF; CDR3nt: TGCGCCAGCAGCGACAGAGAATTCATTTACGAGCAGTACTTC
j_gene: TRBJ1-3; d_gene: NA; len: 14; abundance: once; v_gene: TRBV3-1/TRBV3-2; CDR3aa: CASSRKNSGNTIYF; CDR3nt: TGTGCCAGCAGCCGAAAAAACTCTGGAAACACCATATATTTT